The 8 T cell receptor beta chains in this list originate from one sample, sequenced in a study of T cells in Graves' hyperthyroidism and ophthalmopathy. Amplified TCR beta CDR3 regions came from RNA transcripts. A first-round RT-PCR of the TCR CDR3 used the HTBI primer set. Via MiXCR, TCRdb re-called the multiplex PCR reads, giving one row per CDR3 protein. The profile shows about 700,000 distinct CDR3 sequences, 12% to 15% of them singletons. Sequencing input: blood. The receptor set was obtained from a woman aged 18-30 years with Graves' hyperthyroidism.

Notes on this clonotype: A read error may account for a junction end that differs from germline. V and J are TRBV6-2 or TRBV6-3 and TRBJ2-1; D is unclear. Germline values: CDR1 MNHEY, CDR2 SVGEGT. CDR3 length equals 15 residues. Here the CDR3 DNA reads TGTGCCAGCAGTTACTCTTGGAGCTCCTACAATGAGCAGCTCTTC. It codes for CASSYSWSSYNEQLF.

The chain employs TRBV6-5 and TRBJ1-1, with 7 bases fitting TRBD1. This CDR3 has 12 residues. The V gene's germline CDR1 is MNHEY and CDR2 SVGAGI. The V gene end was trimmed by 6 bases and the J gene end by 8 bases; junction bases not matched to a gene: 6. CDR3 residues: CASSYPGQEAFF. The CDR3 DNA sequence: TGTGCCAGCAGCTACCCGGGACAGGAAGCTTTCTTT.

The gene calls are TRBV6-1 and TRBJ2-7; D perhaps matches TRBD2 (6 bases). The CDR3 runs 15 residues. The germline V and J ends were trimmed by 11 bases and 2 bases, with 22 bases remaining between them. Germline assignment: CDR1 MNHNS and CDR2 SASEGT. The DNA for the CDR3 is TGTGCCTGTGAACTTCTTAGCGGTCCAGCCTACGAGCAGTACTTC. It is translated as CACELLSGPAYEQYF.

In its sample, this clonotype was seen many times. The chain combines TRBV2 with TRBJ2-2; 9 bases align to TRBD2. The germline gives CDR1 SNHLY, CDR2 FYNNEI. The CDR3 runs to 19 residues. V lost 6 bases, J lost 1 base, and 15 bases stayed unmatched. This CDR3 reads CASRPPRVRAGGNTGELFF. CDR3 nucleotide sequence: TGTGCCAGCAGGCCCCCCAGAGTGCGAGCGGGAGGGAACACCGGGGAGCTGTTTTTT.

The chain carries TRBV6-2 or TRBV6-3 and TRBJ2-1; D gene ambiguous. The ends were cut back, 2 bases at V and 7 bases at J, with 9 bases in the middle. The CDR3 has 13 residues. Looked up from germline, CDR1 is MNHEY and CDR2 is SVGEGT. CDR3 in DNA: TGTGCCAGCAGTTACCTTGACTTGAATGAGCAGTTCTTC. Encoded protein: CASSYLDLNEQFF.

This clonotype occurred a few times. The J gene is TRBJ2-1, the V gene TRBV7-8, with 9 bases matching TRBD2. Germline CDR1 reads SGHVS; CDR2 reads FQNEAQ. The CDR3 is made up of 17 amino acids. The V segment lost 7 bases and the J segment 0 bases; nucleotides outside the gene matches: 10. CDR3 sequence reads: CASNRLAGPSSYNEQFF. Here the CDR3 DNA reads TGTGCCAGCAATAGGCTAGCGGGGCCGAGCTCCTACAATGAGCAGTTCTTC.

This clonotype has only a few counts. This rearrangement joins TRBV20-1 to TRBJ1-1; maybe TRBD1 (5 bases). Germline V CDR1 and CDR2: DFQATT, SNEGSKA (reference sequence). Trimming removed 6 bases at V and 0 bases at J, with 14 bases between. This CDR3 has 14 amino acids. This chain's CDR3 is CSAGALLLNTEAFF. The CDR3 DNA reads TGCAGTGCAGGGGCTTTGCTTTTGAACACTGAAGCTTTCTTT.

This clonotype has a count of ten or more. As DNA, the CDR3 is TGTGCCAGCAGCGGTTCCGGGATTGCCGATGGCTACACCTTC. Translated: CASSGSGIADGYTF. The V call is TRBV13, the J call TRBJ1-2; D call uncertain. V lost 5 bases and J 6 bases, leaving 16 bases between the germline ends. Germline V gives CDR1 PRHDT, CDR2 FYEKMQ (reference sequence). The CDR3 runs 14 residues.